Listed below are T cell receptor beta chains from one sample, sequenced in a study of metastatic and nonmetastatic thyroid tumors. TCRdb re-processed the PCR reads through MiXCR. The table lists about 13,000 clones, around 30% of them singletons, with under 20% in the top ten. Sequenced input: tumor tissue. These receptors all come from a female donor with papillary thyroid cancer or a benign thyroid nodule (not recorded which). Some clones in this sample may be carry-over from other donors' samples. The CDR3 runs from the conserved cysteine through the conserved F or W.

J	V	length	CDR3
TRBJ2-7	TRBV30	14	CAWSVLAGVHEQYF
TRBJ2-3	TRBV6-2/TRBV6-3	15	CASSWVHQVTDTQYF
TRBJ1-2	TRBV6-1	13	CATAQRGLDGYTF
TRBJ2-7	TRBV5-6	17	CASSGGLGSVFRYEQYF
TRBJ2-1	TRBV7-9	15	CASSLFMGVNNEQFF
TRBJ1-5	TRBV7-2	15	CASSLGGTANQPQHF
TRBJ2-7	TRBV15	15	CATSRVTGGPSEQYF
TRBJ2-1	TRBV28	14	CASSLQQGYNEQFF
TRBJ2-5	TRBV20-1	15	CSAEGAGGIQETQYF
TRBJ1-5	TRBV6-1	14	CASSEAKGGKPQHF
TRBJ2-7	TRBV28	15	CASSFQRALHYEQYF
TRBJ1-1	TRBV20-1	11	CSARGGTEAFF
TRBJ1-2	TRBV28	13	CASRWTTQEGYTF
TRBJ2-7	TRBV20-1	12	CSAWGQTYEQYF
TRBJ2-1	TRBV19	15	CASRKTSGSYNEQFF
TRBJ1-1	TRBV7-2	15	CASRYTTGYNTEAFF
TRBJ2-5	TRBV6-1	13	CASSPDRGGSQYF
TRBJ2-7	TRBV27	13	CASSFVGNHEQYF
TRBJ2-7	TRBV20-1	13	CSEMGPSSVEQYF
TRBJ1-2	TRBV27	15	CASSQAQATFYGYTF
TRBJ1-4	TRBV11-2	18	CASSLDAPVTGGREKLFF
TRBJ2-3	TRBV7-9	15	CASSHSDSGLGTQYF
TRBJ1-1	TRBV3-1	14	CASTPVFGNTEAFF
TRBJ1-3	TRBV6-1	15	CASSESPSSGNTIYF
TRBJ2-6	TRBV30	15	CAWRVVGAGANVLTF
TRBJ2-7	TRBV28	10	CASSSGVQYF
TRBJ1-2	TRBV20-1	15	CSARYYGGANYGYTF
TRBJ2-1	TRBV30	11	CAWSAPNEQFF
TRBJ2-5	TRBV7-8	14	CASSFNRGRETQYF
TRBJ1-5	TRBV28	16	CASSLRMHRVHQPQHF
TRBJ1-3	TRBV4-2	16	CASSREGAASGNTIYF
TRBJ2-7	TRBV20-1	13	CSAHTGTPYEQYF
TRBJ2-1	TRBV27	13	CASSFAAGNEQFF
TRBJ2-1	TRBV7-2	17	CASSLAGTYLSYNEQFF
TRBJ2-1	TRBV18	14	CASSPRGGADEQFF
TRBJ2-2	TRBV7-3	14	CASSVSGDTGELFF
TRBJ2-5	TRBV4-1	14	CASSPGSLGETQYF
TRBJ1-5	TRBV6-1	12	CASRTVNQPQHF
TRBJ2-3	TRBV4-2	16	CASSQVLAGGPDTQYF
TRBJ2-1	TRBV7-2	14	CASSPWTSSHEQFF
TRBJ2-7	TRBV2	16	CASRIQPGQGWHEQYF
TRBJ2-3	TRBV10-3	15	CAISEGGGAADTQYF
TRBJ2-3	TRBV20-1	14	CSASPTGQVDTQYF
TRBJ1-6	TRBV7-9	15	CASSFGGQGDSPLHF
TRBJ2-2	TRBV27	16	CASSPLAERNTGELFF
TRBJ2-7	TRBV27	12	CASTSRDYEQYF
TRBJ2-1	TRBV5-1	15	CASSLLTGFVNEQFF
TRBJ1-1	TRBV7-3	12	CASSFPNSEAFF
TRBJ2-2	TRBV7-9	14	CATYRRENTGELFF
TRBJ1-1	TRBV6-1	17	CASSEYGQGARNTEAFF
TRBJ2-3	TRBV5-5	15	CASSSGLVVTDTQYF
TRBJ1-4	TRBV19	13	CASKNGPYGKLFF